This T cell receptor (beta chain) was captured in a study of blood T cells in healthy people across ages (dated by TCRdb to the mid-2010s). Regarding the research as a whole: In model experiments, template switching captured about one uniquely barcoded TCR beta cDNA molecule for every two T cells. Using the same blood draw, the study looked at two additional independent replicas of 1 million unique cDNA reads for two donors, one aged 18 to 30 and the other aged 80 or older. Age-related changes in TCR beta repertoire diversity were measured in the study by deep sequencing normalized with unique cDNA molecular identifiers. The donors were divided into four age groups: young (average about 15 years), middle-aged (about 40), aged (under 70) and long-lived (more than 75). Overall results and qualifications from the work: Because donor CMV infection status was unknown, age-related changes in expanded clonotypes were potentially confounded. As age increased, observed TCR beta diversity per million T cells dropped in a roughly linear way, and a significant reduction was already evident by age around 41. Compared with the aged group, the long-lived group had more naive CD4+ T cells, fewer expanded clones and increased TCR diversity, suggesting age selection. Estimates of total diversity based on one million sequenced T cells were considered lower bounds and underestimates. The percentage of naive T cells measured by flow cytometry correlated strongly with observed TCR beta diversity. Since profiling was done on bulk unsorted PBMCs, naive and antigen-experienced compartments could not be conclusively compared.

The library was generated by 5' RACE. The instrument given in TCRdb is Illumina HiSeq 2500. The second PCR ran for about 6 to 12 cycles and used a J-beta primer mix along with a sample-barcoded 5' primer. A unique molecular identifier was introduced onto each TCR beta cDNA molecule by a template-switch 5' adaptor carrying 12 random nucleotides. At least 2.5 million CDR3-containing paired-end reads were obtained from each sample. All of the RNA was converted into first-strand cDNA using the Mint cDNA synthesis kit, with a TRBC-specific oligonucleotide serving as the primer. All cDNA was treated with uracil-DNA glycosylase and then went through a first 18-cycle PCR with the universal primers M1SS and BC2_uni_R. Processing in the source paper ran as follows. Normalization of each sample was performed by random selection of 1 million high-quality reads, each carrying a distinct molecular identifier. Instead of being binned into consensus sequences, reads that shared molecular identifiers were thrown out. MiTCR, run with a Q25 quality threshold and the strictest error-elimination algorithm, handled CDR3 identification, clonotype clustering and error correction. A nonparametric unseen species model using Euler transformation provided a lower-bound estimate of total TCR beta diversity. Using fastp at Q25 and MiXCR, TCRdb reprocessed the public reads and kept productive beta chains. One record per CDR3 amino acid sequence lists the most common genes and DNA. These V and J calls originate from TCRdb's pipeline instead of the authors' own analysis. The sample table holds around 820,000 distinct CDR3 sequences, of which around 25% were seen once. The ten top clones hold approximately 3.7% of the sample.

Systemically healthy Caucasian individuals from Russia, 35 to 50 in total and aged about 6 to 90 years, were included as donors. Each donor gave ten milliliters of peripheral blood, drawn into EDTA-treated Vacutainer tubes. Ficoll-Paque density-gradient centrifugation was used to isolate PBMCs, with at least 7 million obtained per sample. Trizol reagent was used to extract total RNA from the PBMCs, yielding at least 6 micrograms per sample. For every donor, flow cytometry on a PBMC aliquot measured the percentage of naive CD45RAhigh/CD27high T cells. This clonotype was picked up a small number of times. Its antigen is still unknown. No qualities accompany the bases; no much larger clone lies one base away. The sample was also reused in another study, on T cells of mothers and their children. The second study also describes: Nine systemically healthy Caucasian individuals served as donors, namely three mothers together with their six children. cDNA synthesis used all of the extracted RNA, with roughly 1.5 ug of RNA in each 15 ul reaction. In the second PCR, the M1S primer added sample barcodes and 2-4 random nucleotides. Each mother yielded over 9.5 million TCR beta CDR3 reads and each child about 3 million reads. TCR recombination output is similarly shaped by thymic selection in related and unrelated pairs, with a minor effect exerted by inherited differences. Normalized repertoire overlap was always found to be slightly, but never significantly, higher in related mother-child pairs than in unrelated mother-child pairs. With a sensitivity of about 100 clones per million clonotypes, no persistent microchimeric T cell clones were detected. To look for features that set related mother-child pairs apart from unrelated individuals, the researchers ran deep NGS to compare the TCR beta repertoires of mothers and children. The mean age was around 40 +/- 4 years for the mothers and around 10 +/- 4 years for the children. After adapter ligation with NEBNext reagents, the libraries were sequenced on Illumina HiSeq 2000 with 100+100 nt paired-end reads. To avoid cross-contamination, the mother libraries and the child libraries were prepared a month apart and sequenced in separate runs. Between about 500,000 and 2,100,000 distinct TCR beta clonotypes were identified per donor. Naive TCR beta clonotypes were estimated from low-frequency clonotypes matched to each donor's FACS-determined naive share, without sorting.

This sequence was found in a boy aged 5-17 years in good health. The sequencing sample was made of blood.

The DNA reads TGTGCCACCAGCAGGGGATTGCTAAGCGACCAAGAGACCCAGTACTTC. This is translated as CATSRGLLSDQETQYF. The V and J genes are TRBV15 and TRBJ2-5; the D gene cannot be named for sure. V is shortened by 3 bases, J by 0 bases, and the region joining them spans 14 bases. In the germline V gene (reference sequence), CDR1 corresponds to LNHNV and CDR2 to YYDKDF. Measured from the cysteine to the phenylalanine, the CDR3 is 16 residues long. The only DNA kept is the CDR3, 48 bases in frame from the first base.